This T cell receptor (beta chain) is from a study of a mutant IDH1 vaccine in newly diagnosed glioma. V was shortened by 8 bases and J by 3 bases, with 8 bases between the two germline ends. The CDR3 length is 11 residues. Germline V gives CDR1 WNHNN, CDR2 SYGVQD (reference sequence). Specified time point: week 11, during vaccination. With topical imiquimod, each dose of the vaccine consisted of 300 ug of mutant IDH1 20-mer peptide. In its sample, this clone was seen a few times. Its target is not known. TCRdb's copy holds only in-frame clones and misses some; the assay was immunoSEQ multiplex PCR. The repertoire holds about 24,000 clones, with approximately 79% as singletons.

The chain joins TRBV10-1 to TRBJ2-7, with D unresolved. The sequences come from PBMCs, collected from a glioma patient whose treatment included an IDH1 peptide vaccine. This receptor was taken from a middle-aged man with glioma. In DNA, the CDR3 is TGCGCCAGCCGGGCCCTCTACGAGCAGTACGTC. Translation gives CASRALYEQYV.